The 12 T cell receptor beta chains in this list originate from one sample, sequenced in a study of T-cell reconstitution after alpha-beta-depleted transplantation in children. As it was prepared, the TCRbeta library received unique molecular identifiers. Each CDR3 protein gets one entry after TCRdb re-called the PCR reads with MiXCR. This sample has 200,000 to 250,000 distinct CDR3 sequences, with around 13% found just once. Specimen: PBMCs from the stem cell graft donor, collected from the stem cell graft. These receptors were taken from a human donor who donated a stem cell graft to a child with acute lymphoblastic leukemia.

This clonotype was picked up many times. The chain links TRBV20-1 to TRBJ1-3; D not certain. In germline, CDR1 is DFQATT, CDR2 SNEGSKA (reference sequence). The CDR3 is 13 residues long. V was shortened by 5 bases and J by 2 bases, with 10 bases between the two germline ends. CDR3 sequence (DNA): TGCAGTGCTCCCCCCGTGGCTGGAAACACCATATATTTT. Encoded protein: CSAPPVAGNTIYF.

The chain joins TRBV11-1 to TRBJ2-2; D might be TRBD1 or TRBD2, each matching 6 bases. V was shortened by 2 bases and J by 0 bases, with 22 bases between the two germline ends. This CDR3 contains 20 residues. Germline V gene data show CDR1 as SGHAT and CDR2 as FQDESV (reference sequence). CDR3 amino acids: CASSLKLGGVPFTNTGELFF. The CDR3 DNA follows: TGTGCCAGCAGCTTAAAACTGGGGGGCGTTCCTTTCACGAACACCGGGGAGCTGTTTTTT.

This clonotype showed up many times. The V gene is TRBV29-1, the J gene TRBJ2-3; TRBD2 matches 14 bases. The V and J ends lost 7 bases and 6 bases, in that order; junction bases with no gene match: 6. This CDR3 has 14 residues. Germline V CDR1 and CDR2: SQVTM, ANQGSEA. CDR3 coding DNA: TGCAGCGGTGGACTAGCGGGAGGAGGGGATACGCAGTATTTT. It is translated as CSGGLAGGGDTQYF.

The chain links TRBV30 to TRBJ1-1; D unclear. Germline V CDR1 and CDR2: GTSNPN, SVGIG (reference sequence). CDR3 size: 16 residues. V was trimmed by 3 bases and J by 1 base, leaving 18 bases between them. In DNA form, the CDR3 reads TGTGCCTGGAGGGGTTTGAGGATAGAAGGGAACACTGAAGCTTTCTTT. Protein product: CAWRGLRIEGNTEAFF.

This clonotype was recorded at least ten times. V usage is TRBV10-3 and J usage is TRBJ1-3, with D maybe TRBD1 (6 bases). The CDR3 totals 13 residues. Germline V gene data show CDR1 as ENHRY and CDR2 as SYGVKD. Trimming pared 9 bases from V and 0 bases from J, leaving 9 bases between. This CDR3 reads CAIGTLSGNTIYF. DNA for the CDR3: TGTGCCATAGGGACACTCTCTGGAAACACCATATATTTT.

In this sample, this clonotype turned up many times. This sequence joins TRBV7-9 and TRBJ2-3, with TRBD2 identical over 8 bases. The CDR3 totals 14 residues. The trim removed 5 bases at V and 2 bases at J, leaving 3 bases unmatched. Germline lookup yields CDR1 SEHNR and CDR2 FQNEAQ (reference sequence). DNA for the CDR3: TGTGCCAGCAGCACGGGGGGGTACACAGATACGCAGTATTTT. It codes for CASSTGGYTDTQYF.

This chain joins TRBV6-1 and TRBJ2-4; 9 bases align to TRBD2. V was clipped by 6 bases and J by 0 bases; unmatched bases: 6. CDR1 is MNHNS, CDR2 SASEGT, per germline. This CDR3 has 16 amino acids. This chain's CDR3 is CASSPRGGVAKNIQYF. CDR3 sequence (DNA): TGTGCCAGCAGCCCCCGCGGGGGGGTAGCCAAAAACATTCAGTACTTC.

This clonotype occurred many times. V usage is TRBV20-1 and J usage is TRBJ2-2; D unclear. The V end was cut by 3 bases, the J end by 2 bases, with 10 bases between. Germline V gene sequence: CDR1 DFQATT, CDR2 SNEGSKA (reference sequence). The length of the CDR3 is 14 residues. CDR3 DNA sequence: TGCAGTGCTAGGGGTGACACCAACACCGGGGAGCTGTTTTTT. Its protein product is CSARGDTNTGELFF.

The CDR3 loop is CASSLENSWGDEAFF. The DNA of the CDR3 is TGTGCCAGCAGCTTAGAGAATAGTTGGGGCGATGAAGCTTTCTTT. The chain carries TRBV7-8 and TRBJ1-1; TRBD1 might be the D (5 bases). The CDR3 has 15 residues. Trimming removed 1 base at V and 7 bases at J, with 16 bases between. CDR1 is SGHVS and CDR2 is FQNEAQ in the germline V gene.

This clonotype was detected only a few times. The J gene is TRBJ1-2, the V gene TRBV6-5; D uncertain. The germline V gene has CDR1 MNHEY and CDR2 SVGAGI. The CDR3 has 14 amino acids. V was pared by 2 bases and J by 8 bases, with 15 bases between. The CDR3: CASSYRFSVFGYTF. The DNA of the CDR3 is TGTGCCAGCAGTTACCGGTTCTCAGTCTTCGGCTACACCTTC.

This clonotype was counted at least ten times. The rearrangement uses TRBV20-1 and TRBJ2-1; the match to TRBD2 covers 7 bases. Germline lookup yields CDR1 DFQATT and CDR2 SNEGSKA (reference sequence). The CDR3 totals 13 residues. The V segment lost 2 bases and the J segment 7 bases; nucleotides outside the gene matches: 5. The CDR3 bases are TGCAGTGCTAGACCTACCGGGGGGAATGAGCAGTTCTTC. Translated: CSARPTGGNEQFF.

This clonotype was observed at least ten times. The chain recombines TRBV29-1 with TRBJ2-5; D is unclear. CDR1 and CDR2 (germline): SQVTM, ANQGSEA. There are 12 residues in the CDR3. The V gene lost 4 bases and the J gene lost 5 bases, with 11 bases spanning the gap. The CDR3 spells CSVVRSRETQYF. CDR3 bases: TGCAGCGTTGTGAGGAGCAGGGAGACCCAGTACTTC.